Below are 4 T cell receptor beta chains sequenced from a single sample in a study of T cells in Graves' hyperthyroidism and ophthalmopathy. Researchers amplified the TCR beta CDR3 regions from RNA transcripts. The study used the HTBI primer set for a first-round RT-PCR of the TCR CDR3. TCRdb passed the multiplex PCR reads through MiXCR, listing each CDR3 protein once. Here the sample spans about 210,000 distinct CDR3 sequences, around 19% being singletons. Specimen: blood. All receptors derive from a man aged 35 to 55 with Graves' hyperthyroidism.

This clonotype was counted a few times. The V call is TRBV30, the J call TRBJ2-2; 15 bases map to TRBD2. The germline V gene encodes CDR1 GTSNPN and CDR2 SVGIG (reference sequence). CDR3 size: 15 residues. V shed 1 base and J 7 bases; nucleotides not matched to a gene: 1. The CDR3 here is CAWSGTSGGGGELFF. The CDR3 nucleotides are TGTGCCTGGAGTGGGACTAGCGGGGGGGGCGGGGAGCTGTTTTTT.

The CDR3 spells CSARSSTGRTEAFF. CDR3 bases: TGCAGTGCTAGGTCCAGTACAGGGAGAACTGAAGCTTTCTTT. V usage is TRBV20-1 and J usage is TRBJ1-1, with D maybe TRBD1 (6 bases). The V end lost 3 bases, the J end lost 5 bases, and 16 bases lay between the germline ends. Germline CDR1 DFQATT, CDR2 SNEGSKA (reference sequence). The CDR3 is 14 residues long.

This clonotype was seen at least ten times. In DNA, the CDR3 is TGTGCCAGCAGTGAATGGGAGGGGGCCCGGTACAATGAGCAGTTCTTC. Translation: CASSEWEGARYNEQFF. This rearrangement joins TRBV25-1 to TRBJ2-1, with D possibly being TRBD1 or TRBD2 (7 bases each). Germline V CDR1 and CDR2: MGHDK, SYGVNS. V lost 1 base and J 4 bases, leaving 14 bases between the germline ends. This CDR3 region has 16 residues.

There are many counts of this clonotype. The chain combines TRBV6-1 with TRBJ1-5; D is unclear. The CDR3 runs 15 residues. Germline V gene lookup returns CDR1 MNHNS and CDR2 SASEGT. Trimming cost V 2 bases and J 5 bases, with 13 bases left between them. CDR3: CASSELMGIHQPQHF. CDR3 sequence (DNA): TGTGCCAGCAGTGAACTGATGGGAATTCATCAGCCCCAGCATTTT.